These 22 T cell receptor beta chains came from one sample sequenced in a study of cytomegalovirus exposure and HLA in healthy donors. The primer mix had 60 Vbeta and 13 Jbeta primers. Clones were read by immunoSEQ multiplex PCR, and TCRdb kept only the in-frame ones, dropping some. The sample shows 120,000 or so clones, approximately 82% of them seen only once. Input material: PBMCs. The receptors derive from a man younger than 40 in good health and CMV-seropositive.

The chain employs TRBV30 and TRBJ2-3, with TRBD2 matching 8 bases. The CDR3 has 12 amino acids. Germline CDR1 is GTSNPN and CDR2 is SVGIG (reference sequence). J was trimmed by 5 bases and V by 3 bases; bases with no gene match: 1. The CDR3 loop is CAWRGLGDTQYF. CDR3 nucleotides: TGTGCCTGGAGGGGACTAGGAGATACGCAGTATTTT.

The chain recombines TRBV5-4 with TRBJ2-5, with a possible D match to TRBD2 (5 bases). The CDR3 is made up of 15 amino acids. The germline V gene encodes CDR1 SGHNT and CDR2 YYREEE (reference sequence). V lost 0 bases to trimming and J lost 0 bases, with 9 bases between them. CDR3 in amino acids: CASSLGGQHQETQYF. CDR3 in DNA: TGTGCCAGCAGCTTGGGCGGGCAGCACCAAGAGACCCAGTACTTC.

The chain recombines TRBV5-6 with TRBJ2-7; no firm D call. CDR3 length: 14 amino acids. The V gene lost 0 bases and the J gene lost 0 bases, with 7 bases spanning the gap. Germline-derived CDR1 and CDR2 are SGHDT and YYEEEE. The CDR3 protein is CASSLGRSSYEQYF. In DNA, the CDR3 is TGTGCCAGCAGCTTGGGTCGGAGCTCCTACGAGCAGTACTTC.

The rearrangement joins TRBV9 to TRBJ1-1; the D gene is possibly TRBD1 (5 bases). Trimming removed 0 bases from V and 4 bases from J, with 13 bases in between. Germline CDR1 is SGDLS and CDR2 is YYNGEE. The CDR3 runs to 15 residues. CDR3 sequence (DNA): TGTGCCAGCAGCGTAGGGGGGGGTCGGGTCACTGAAGCTTTCTTT. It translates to CASSVGGGRVTEAFF. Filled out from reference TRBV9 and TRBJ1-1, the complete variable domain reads DSGVTQTPKHLITATGQRVTLRCSPRSGDLSVYWYQQSLDQGLQFLIQYYNGEERAKGNILERFSAQQFPDLHSELNLSSLELGDSALYFCASSVGGGRVTEAFFGQGTRLTVV.

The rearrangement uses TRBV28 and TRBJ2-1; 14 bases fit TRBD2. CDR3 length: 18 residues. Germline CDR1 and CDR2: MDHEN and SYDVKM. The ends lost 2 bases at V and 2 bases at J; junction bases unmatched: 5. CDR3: CASSLRLAGGPTYNEQFF. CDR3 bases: TGTGCCAGCAGTTTAAGACTAGCGGGGGGGCCCACCTACAATGAGCAGTTCTTC.

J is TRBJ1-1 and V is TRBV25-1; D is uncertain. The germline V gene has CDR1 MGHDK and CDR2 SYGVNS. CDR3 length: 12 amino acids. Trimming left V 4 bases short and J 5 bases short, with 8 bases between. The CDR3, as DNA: TGTGCCAGCAGTGGCCGGAGGACTGAAGCTTTCTTT. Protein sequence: CASSGRRTEAFF.

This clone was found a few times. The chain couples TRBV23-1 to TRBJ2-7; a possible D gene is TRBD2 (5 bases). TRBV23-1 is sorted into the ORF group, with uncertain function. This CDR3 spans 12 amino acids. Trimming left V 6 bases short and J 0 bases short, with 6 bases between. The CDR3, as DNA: TGCGCCAGCAGCCGGGACTCCTACGAGCAGTACTTC. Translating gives CASSRDSYEQYF.

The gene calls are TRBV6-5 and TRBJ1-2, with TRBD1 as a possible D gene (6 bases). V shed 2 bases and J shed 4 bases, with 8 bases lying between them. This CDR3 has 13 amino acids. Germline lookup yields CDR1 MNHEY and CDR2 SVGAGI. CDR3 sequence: CASSYLGAYGYTF. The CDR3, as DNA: TGTGCCAGCAGTTACCTGGGGGCCTATGGCTACACCTTC.

CDR3 in DNA: TGTGCCATCCAGGGGGGAGTTAATGAAAAACTGTTTTTT. This gives the protein CAIQGGVNEKLFF. V and J are TRBV10-3 and TRBJ1-4; 7 positions agree with TRBD1. V dropped 8 bases and J dropped 4; count of bases not matched to a gene: 4. Germline lookup yields CDR1 ENHRY and CDR2 SYGVKD. This CDR3 spans 13 amino acids.

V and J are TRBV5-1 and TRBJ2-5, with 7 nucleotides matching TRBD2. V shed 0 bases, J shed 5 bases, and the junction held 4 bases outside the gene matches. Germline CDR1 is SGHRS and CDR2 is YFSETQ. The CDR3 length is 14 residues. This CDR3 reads CASSLALGGETQYF. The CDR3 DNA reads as TGCGCCAGCAGCTTGGCCTTGGGGGGGGAGACCCAGTACTTC. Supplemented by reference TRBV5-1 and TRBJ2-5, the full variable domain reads KAGVTQTPRYLIKTRGQQVTLSCSPISGHRSVSWYQQTPGQGLQFLFEYFSETQRNKGNFPGRFSGRQFSNSRSEMNVSTLELGDSALYLCASSLALGGETQYFGPGTRLLVL.

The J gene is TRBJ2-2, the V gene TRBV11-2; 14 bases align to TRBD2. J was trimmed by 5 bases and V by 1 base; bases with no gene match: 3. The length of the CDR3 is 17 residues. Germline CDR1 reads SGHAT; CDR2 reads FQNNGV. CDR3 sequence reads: CASSLGGTSGGTGELFF. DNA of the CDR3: TGTGCCAGCAGCTTAGGTGGGACTAGCGGGGGTACCGGGGAGCTGTTTTTT.

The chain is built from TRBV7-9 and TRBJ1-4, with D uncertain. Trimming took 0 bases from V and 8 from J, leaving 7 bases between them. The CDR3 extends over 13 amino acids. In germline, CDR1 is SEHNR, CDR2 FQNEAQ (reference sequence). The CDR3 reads CASSLAGGEKLFF. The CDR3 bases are TGTGCCAGCAGCTTAGCGGGCGGGGAAAAACTGTTTTTT.

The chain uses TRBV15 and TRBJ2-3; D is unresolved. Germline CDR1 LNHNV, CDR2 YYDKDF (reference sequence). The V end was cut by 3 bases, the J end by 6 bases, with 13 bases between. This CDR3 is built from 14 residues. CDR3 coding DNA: TGTGCCACCAGCAGGGAGCTCCCCGGCGATACGCAGTATTTT. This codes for CATSRELPGDTQYF.

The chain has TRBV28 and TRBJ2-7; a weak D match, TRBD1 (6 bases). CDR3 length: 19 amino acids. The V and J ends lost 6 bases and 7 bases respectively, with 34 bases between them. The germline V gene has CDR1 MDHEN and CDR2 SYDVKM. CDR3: CASSPPRRDIYTSSGEQYF. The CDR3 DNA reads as TGTGCCAGCAGCCCCCCCCGCCGGGACATATATACATCTTCAGGGGAGCAGTACTTC. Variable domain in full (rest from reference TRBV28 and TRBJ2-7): DVKVTQSSRYLVKRTGEKVFLECVQDMDHENMFWYRQDPGLGLRLIYFSYDVKMKEKGDIPEGYSVSREKKERFSLILESASTNQTSMYLCASSPPRRDIYTSSGEQYFGPGTRLTVT.

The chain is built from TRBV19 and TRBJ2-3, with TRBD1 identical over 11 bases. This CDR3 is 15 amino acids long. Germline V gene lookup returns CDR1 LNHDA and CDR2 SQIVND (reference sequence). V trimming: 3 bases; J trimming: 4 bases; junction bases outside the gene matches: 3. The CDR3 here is CASSIWTGGADTQYF. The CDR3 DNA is TGTGCCAGTAGTATTTGGACAGGGGGCGCAGATACGCAGTATTTT.

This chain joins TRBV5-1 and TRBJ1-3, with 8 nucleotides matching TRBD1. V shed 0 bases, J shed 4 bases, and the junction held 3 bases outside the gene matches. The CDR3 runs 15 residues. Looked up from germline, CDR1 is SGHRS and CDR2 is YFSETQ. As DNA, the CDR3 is TGCGCCAGCAGCTTGGGACAGGGGTTGGGAAACACCATATATTTT. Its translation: CASSLGQGLGNTIYF.

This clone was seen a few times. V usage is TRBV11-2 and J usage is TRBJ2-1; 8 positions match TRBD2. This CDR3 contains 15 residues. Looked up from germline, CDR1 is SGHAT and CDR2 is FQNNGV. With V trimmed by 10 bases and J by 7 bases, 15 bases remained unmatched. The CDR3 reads CAIPLDGGAGNEQFF. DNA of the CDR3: TGTGCCATCCCGCTTGACGGGGGGGCGGGGAATGAGCAGTTCTTC. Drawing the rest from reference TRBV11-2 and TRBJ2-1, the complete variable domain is EAGVAQSPRYKIIEKRQSVAFWCNPISGHATLYWYQQILGQGPKLLIQFQNNGVVDDSQLPKDRFSAERLKGVDSTLKIQPAKLEDSAVYLCAIPLDGGAGNEQFFGPGTRLTVL.

The CDR3 DNA follows: TGTGCCAGTAGTATACAGTCAGGGGTGACTGAAAAACTGTTTTTT. Translated, it gives CASSIQSGVTEKLFF. This rearrangement joins TRBV19 to TRBJ1-4; perhaps TRBD1 as D (6 bases). The CDR3 runs to 15 residues. From germline, CDR1 is LNHDA and CDR2 SQIVND (reference sequence). Deletions cut 2 bases from V and 7 bases from J, with 14 bases between.

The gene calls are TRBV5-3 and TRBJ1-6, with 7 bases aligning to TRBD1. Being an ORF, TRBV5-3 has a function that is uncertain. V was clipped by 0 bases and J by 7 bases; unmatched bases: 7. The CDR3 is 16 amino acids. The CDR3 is CARSLEQGKTNSPLHF. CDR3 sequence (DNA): TGTGCCAGAAGCTTGGAACAGGGGAAAACAAATTCACCCCTCCACTTT.

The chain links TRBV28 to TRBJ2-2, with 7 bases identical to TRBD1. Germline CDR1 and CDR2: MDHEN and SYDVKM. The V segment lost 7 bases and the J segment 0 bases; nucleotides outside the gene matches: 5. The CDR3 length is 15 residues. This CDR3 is CASTRTGANTGELFF. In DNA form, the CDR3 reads TGTGCCAGCACCCGAACAGGGGCGAACACCGGGGAGCTGTTTTTT.

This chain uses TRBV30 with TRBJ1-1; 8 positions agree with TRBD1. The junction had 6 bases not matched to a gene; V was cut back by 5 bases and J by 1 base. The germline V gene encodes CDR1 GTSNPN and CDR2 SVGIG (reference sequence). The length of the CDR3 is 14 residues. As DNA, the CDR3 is TGTGCCTGGGCTCCACAGGGGGAGAACACTGAAGCTTTCTTT. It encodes CAWAPQGENTEAFF.

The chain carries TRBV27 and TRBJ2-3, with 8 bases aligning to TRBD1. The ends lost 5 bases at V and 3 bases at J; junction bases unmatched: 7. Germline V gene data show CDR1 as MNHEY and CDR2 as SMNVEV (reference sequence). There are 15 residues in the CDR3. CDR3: CASSPGQGWTDTQYF. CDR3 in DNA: TGTGCCAGCAGTCCAGGACAGGGCTGGACAGATACGCAGTATTTT.